Following are 19 T cell receptor beta chains from one sample sequenced in a study of shared clonotypes between healthy human individuals. Terminally differentiated effector memory CD45RA+ cells were left out of the naive CD8 fraction, which was CD45RO-negative and positively selected for CCR7. Method: immunoSEQ multiplex PCR; TCRdb's copy keeps in-frame clones and lacks some. The sample lists about 2,200,000 clones, around 93% occurring once. The sample consisted of naive CD8+ T cells from PBMCs. The receptors shown here come from a man aged 18 to 29 in good health. Some clones in this sample may be carry-over from other donors' samples.

This clone showed up just once. The chain couples TRBV10-2 to TRBJ1-4, with D perhaps TRBD1 (6 bases). Germline V gives CDR1 WSHSY, CDR2 SAAADI. The CDR3 spans 14 residues. The germline V and J ends were trimmed by 5 bases and 4 bases, with 11 bases remaining between them. CDR3 sequence (DNA): TGCGCCAGCAGTAACAGGGTGTATAATGAAAAACTGTTTTTT. As protein: CASSNRVYNEKLFF.

V gene TRBV7-3 combines with J gene TRBJ2-5, with 14 bases fitting TRBD2. V dropped 5 bases and J dropped 3; count of bases not matched to a gene: 11. The CDR3 covers 18 residues. From germline, CDR1 is SGHTA and CDR2 FQGTGA. The CDR3 spells CASSPNGGLAGGKETQYF. CDR3 in DNA: TGTGCCAGCAGCCCTAACGGAGGACTAGCGGGAGGCAAAGAGACCCAGTACTTC.

In regard to this clone: This specimen includes other DNA sequences encoding the same CDR3. The chain is built from TRBV29-1 and TRBJ1-1; D unresolved. Germline loops: CDR1 SQVTM, CDR2 ANQGSEA. V was cut by 3 bases and J by 0 bases, with 8 bases left in between. CDR3 length: 13 residues. CDR3 sequence (DNA): TGCAGCGTTGAGGACGGATTGAACACTGAAGCTTTCTTT. Its protein is CSVEDGLNTEAFF.

This clone occurred once. The chain has TRBV27 and TRBJ1-1; D is unresolved. Trimming took off 3 bases at V and 1 base at J, with 9 bases between the two ends. The germline V gene has CDR1 MNHEY and CDR2 SMNVEV (reference sequence). There are 14 residues in the CDR3. CDR3 residues: CASSFVNPNTEAFF. The CDR3, as DNA: TGTGCCAGCAGTTTTGTAAACCCGAACACTGAAGCTTTCTTT.

The chain combines TRBV2 with TRBJ2-3; possible D gene TRBD2, 5 bases. V was trimmed by 0 bases and J by 8 bases, leaving 12 bases between them. Germline V gene sequence: CDR1 SNHLY, CDR2 FYNNEI. This CDR3 has 14 residues. The CDR3 DNA follows: TGTGCCAGCAGTGAAGCGGACCTTGAGGGTACGCAGTATTTT. As protein: CASSEADLEGTQYF. Full variable domain (remainder filled in from reference TRBV2 and TRBJ2-3): EPEVTQTPSHQVTQMGQEVILRCVPISNHLYFYWYRQILGQKVEFLVSFYNNEISEKSEIFDDQFSVERPDGSNFTLKIRSTKLEDSAMYFCASSEADLEGTQYFGPGTRLTVL.

The sample holds a few counts of this clone. At the DNA level, this CDR3 is encoded by other sequences in the same sample as well. J is TRBJ1-5 and V is TRBV9; 7 bases are a match to TRBD1. This CDR3 comprises 14 residues. Trimming removed 0 bases from V and 4 bases from J; junction bases left unmatched: 1. CDR1 SGDLS and CDR2 YYNGEE come from the germline V gene. CDR3 sequence: CASSVGDSNQPQHF. CDR3 bases: TGTGCCAGCAGCGTAGGGGACAGTAATCAGCCCCAGCATTTT.

The rearrangement uses TRBV7-9 and TRBJ2-7, with unresolved D. V was clipped by 5 bases and J by 4 bases, with 15 bases between them. Germline CDR1 reads SEHNR; CDR2 reads FQNEAQ (reference sequence). The CDR3 is 14 residues long. The CDR3 DNA is TGTGCCAGCAGCGTCAGTTCCTTCTGGTACGAGCAGTACTTC. Translating it yields CASSVSSFWYEQYF.

The CDR3 spells CASSLTSGSGGGKETQYF. CDR3 in DNA: TGTGCCAGCAGCTTGACTAGCGGGAGCGGGGGGGGAAAAGAGACCCAGTACTTC. This sequence joins TRBV28 and TRBJ2-5, with 12 bases matching TRBD2. CDR3 length equals 18 residues. Germline V gene lookup returns CDR1 MDHEN and CDR2 SYDVKM. Losses at the gene ends were 6 bases for V and 3 bases for J; bases not matched to a gene: 14. Filled out from reference TRBV28 and TRBJ2-5, the complete variable domain reads DVKVTQSSRYLVKRTGEKVFLECVQDMDHENMFWYRQDPGLGLRLIYFSYDVKMKEKGDIPEGYSVSREKKERFSLILESASTNQTSMYLCASSLTSGSGGGKETQYFGPGTRLLVL.

This clone was detected once. The V call is TRBV5-1, the J call TRBJ1-2; D ambiguous. This CDR3 comprises 14 residues. V lost 0 bases and J lost 6, with 12 bases in between. The germline V gene encodes CDR1 SGHRS and CDR2 YFSETQ. The chain's CDR3 is CASSLGPPMDGYTF. CDR3 DNA: TGCGCCAGCAGCTTGGGGCCACCAATGGATGGCTACACCTTC.

The V call is TRBV4-1, the J call TRBJ2-6; D is possibly TRBD1 (5 bases). The CDR3 extends over 17 amino acids. CDR1 is MGHRA and CDR2 is YSYEKL in the germline V gene. V was trimmed by 1 base and J by 2 bases, leaving 12 bases between them. In DNA, the CDR3 is TGCGCCAGCAGCCAAGGGGGCAGGGAAGCTGGGGCCAACGTCCTGACTTTC. It specifies CASSQGGREAGANVLTF.

The chain is built from TRBV7-2 and TRBJ2-5, with a possible D match to TRBD1 (6 bases). The CDR3 totals 16 residues. The V end was cut by 5 bases, the J end by 0 bases, with 16 bases between. CDR1 and CDR2 (germline): SGHTA, FQGNSA. The CDR3 DNA reads TGTGCCAGCAGCCAGGGGCTTTTTCTAAACCAAGAGACCCAGTACTTC. Translating it yields CASSQGLFLNQETQYF.

The J gene is TRBJ2-4, the V gene TRBV2; D is undetermined. The CDR3 sequence is 16 residues long. Germline V lookup: CDR1 SNHLY, CDR2 FYNNEI. Trimming shortened V by 1 base and J by 4 bases, and 14 bases separated the two germline ends. This CDR3 is CASSEGADWGKNIQYF. The CDR3, as DNA: TGTGCCAGCAGTGAAGGGGCCGACTGGGGAAAAAACATTCAGTACTTC. The complete variable domain, with remaining parts taken from reference TRBV2 and TRBJ2-4, reads EPEVTQTPSHQVTQMGQEVILRCVPISNHLYFYWYRQILGQKVEFLVSFYNNEISEKSEIFDDQFSVERPDGSNFTLKIRSTKLEDSAMYFCASSEGADWGKNIQYFGAGTRLSVL.

This chain uses TRBV28 with TRBJ2-1; 7 bases are a match to TRBD2. CDR1 and CDR2 (germline): MDHEN, SYDVKM. Trimming removed 4 bases from V and 3 bases from J; junction bases left unmatched: 12. This CDR3 spans 17 amino acids. CDR3 coding DNA: TGTGCCAGCAGTTCGACCCCGGGAGGCCGTAGCTACAATGAGCAGTTCTTC. Its translation: CASSSTPGGRSYNEQFF.

The chain combines TRBV27 with TRBJ2-7, with 13 nucleotides matching TRBD2. Germline V gene sequence: CDR1 MNHEY, CDR2 SMNVEV (reference sequence). This CDR3 is built from 15 residues. V dropped 3 bases and J dropped 5; count of bases not matched to a gene: 4. CDR3 nucleotides: TGTGCCAGCAGTTTGAGGACTAGCGGGAGAAACGAGCAGTACTTC. It codes for CASSLRTSGRNEQYF.

J is TRBJ2-5 and V is TRBV11-2; D is ambiguous. V was shortened by 3 bases and J by 0 bases, with 17 bases between the two germline ends. The CDR3 extends over 17 amino acids. Germline CDR1 is SGHAT and CDR2 is FQNNGV. The CDR3 sequence is CASSFDPAAAYQETQYF. The CDR3 coding sequence is TGTGCCAGCAGCTTTGATCCCGCGGCTGCGTACCAAGAGACCCAGTACTTC.

J is TRBJ2-7 and V is TRBV5-1, with D tentatively TRBD1 (6 bases). The germline CDR1 and CDR2 sequences are SGHRS and YFSETQ. This CDR3 is built from 14 residues. Trimming took off 2 bases at V and 3 bases at J, with 12 bases between the two ends. The CDR3 sequence: CASSFWTESYEQYF. Written as DNA, the CDR3 is TGCGCCAGCAGCTTTTGGACAGAGAGCTACGAGCAGTACTTC. Using reference TRBV5-1 and TRBJ2-7 for the parts outside the CDR3, the full variable domain is KAGVTQTPRYLIKTRGQQVTLSCSPISGHRSVSWYQQTPGQGLQFLFEYFSETQRNKGNFPGRFSGRQFSNSRSEMNVSTLELGDSALYLCASSFWTESYEQYFGPGTRLTVT.

The rearrangement uses TRBV7-8 and TRBJ2-7; a weak D match, TRBD2 (6 bases). The CDR3 is 12 residues long. The germline CDR1 and CDR2 sequences are SGHVS and FQNEAQ. The V end lost 2 bases, the J end lost 5 bases, and 7 bases lay between the germline ends. CDR3 in amino acids: CASSLTGDEQYF. DNA of the CDR3: TGTGCCAGCAGCTTAACGGGGGACGAGCAGTACTTC.

The V gene is TRBV6-4, the J gene TRBJ2-1; no firm D call. V lost 3 bases and J 2 bases, leaving 11 bases between the germline ends. CDR3 size: 15 residues. From germline, CDR1 is MRHNA and CDR2 SNTAGT. The CDR3 region has the DNA TGTGCCAGCAGTGAATTGGAAGTAACCTACAATGAGCAGTTCTTC. It specifies CASSELEVTYNEQFF.

The CDR3 reads CASSYQGLVYEQYF. The CDR3 coding sequence is TGTGCCAGCAGTTACCAGGGACTGGTTTACGAGCAGTACTTC. The chain uses TRBV6-5 and TRBJ2-7; tentative D call: TRBD2 (6 bases). The V gene's germline CDR1 is MNHEY and CDR2 SVGAGI. This CDR3 has 14 amino acids. Trimming pared 2 bases from V and 4 bases from J, leaving 12 bases between.